Listed here are 19 T cell receptor beta chains from one sample, sequenced in a study of CDR3 diversity in severe acne. MiXCR, run by TCRdb on the PCR reads, gives a single entry per CDR3 protein. The sample lists roughly 100,000 distinct CDR3 sequences; roughly half were seen once. Sequencing was done on a sample of blood. Every receptor here comes from a male donor with acne.

This clonotype was detected many times. The chain uses TRBV12-3 or TRBV12-4 and TRBJ1-1; D perhaps matches TRBD1 (6 bases). V lost 0 bases to trimming and J lost 0 bases, with 11 bases between them. The CDR3 extends over 16 amino acids. The CDR3 nucleotides read TGTGCCAGCAGTTTAGCGCAACAGGGCATGAACACTGAAGCTTTCTTT. Translated, it gives CASSLAQQGMNTEAFF.

The chain recombines TRBV25-1 with TRBJ1-4; TRBD1 matches 7 bases. Germline CDR1 and CDR2: MGHDK and SYGVNS. The CDR3 runs to 15 residues. The V and J ends lost 4 bases and 6 bases, in that order; junction bases with no gene match: 8. CDR3 nucleotide sequence: TGTGCCAGCAGTGTACCGACAGGGCGAGATGAAAAACTGTTTTTT. Translating gives CASSVPTGRDEKLFF. The whole variable domain, remainder taken from reference TRBV25-1 and TRBJ1-4, is EADIYQTPRYLVIGTGKKITLECSQTMGHDKMYWYQQDPGMELHLIHYSYGVNSTEKGDLSSESTVSRIRTEHFPLTLESARPSHTSQYLCASSVPTGRDEKLFFGSGTQLSVL.

DNA of the CDR3: TGCAGCGTTGAACTAGGCTTCGCGGGCGAGCAGTACTTC. Its translation is CSVELGFAGEQYF. The V gene is TRBV29-1, the J gene TRBJ2-7; tentative D call: TRBD2 (5 bases). The CDR3 is 13 amino acids. In germline, CDR1 is SQVTM, CDR2 ANQGSEA. Between the trimmed V and J ends, which lost 2 bases and 6 bases, there was a span of 14 bases.

Only one count was recorded for this clonotype. The chain joins TRBV7-9 to TRBJ2-5; 12 bases agree with TRBD2. The CDR3 totals 19 residues. J gave up 5 bases and V 5 bases, and 18 bases lay outside the gene matches. Germline V gene data show CDR1 as SEHNR and CDR2 as FQNEAQ (reference sequence). The CDR3 region is CASSEGGLAGKTGMETQYF. In DNA, the CDR3 is TGTGCCAGCAGCGAGGGGGGACTAGCGGGTAAAACAGGTATGGAGACCCAGTACTTC.

The chain joins TRBV9 to TRBJ1-2; 8 bases match TRBD1. J lost 7 bases, V lost 0 bases, and 8 bases had no gene match. CDR1 and CDR2 (germline): SGDLS, YYNGEE. The CDR3 extends over 15 amino acids. Here the CDR3 reads CASSVGQDRVSGYTF. DNA of the CDR3: TGTGCCAGCAGCGTAGGACAGGACAGGGTGTCTGGCTACACCTTC.

This clonotype was seen at least ten times. The chain combines TRBV11-1 with TRBJ2-3; D is unresolved. In germline, CDR1 is SGHAT, CDR2 FQDESV (reference sequence). V lost 0 bases and J lost 3, with 7 bases in between. The CDR3 has 14 residues. CDR3 in amino acids: CASSLAALTDTQYF. In DNA form, the CDR3 reads TGTGCCAGCAGCTTAGCAGCACTGACAGATACGCAGTATTTT.

The chain has TRBV5-1 and TRBJ2-3; the match to TRBD2 covers 12 bases. The CDR3 totals 16 residues. CDR1 is SGHRS and CDR2 is YFSETQ in the germline V gene. V shed 2 bases and J 3 bases; nucleotides not matched to a gene: 4. CDR3 in amino acids: CASSLTGTSGTDTQYF. The CDR3 DNA reads TGCGCCAGCAGCTTAACCGGGACTAGCGGGACAGATACGCAGTATTTT.

This clonotype was observed a handful of times. The J gene is TRBJ2-7, the V gene TRBV7-6; D uncertain. Looked up from germline, CDR1 is SGHVS and CDR2 is FNYEAQ. V dropped 2 bases and J dropped 3 bases, with 8 bases sitting between them. The CDR3 has 13 residues. The CDR3 here is CASSLSTHYEQYF. The CDR3 DNA reads TGTGCCAGCAGCTTAAGTACGCACTACGAGCAGTACTTC.

The chain has TRBV20-1 and TRBJ2-2; 16 nucleotides match TRBD2. The CDR3 consists of 18 residues. J gave up 8 bases and V 2 bases, and 11 bases lay outside the gene matches. Germline-derived CDR1 and CDR2 are DFQATT and SNEGSKA (reference sequence). CDR3 amino acids: CSARSGLAGGPSWGELFF. The CDR3 nucleotides read TGCAGTGCTAGATCGGGACTAGCGGGAGGGCCTTCGTGGGGGGAGCTGTTTTTT.

This clonotype appeared a few times. In DNA, the CDR3 is TGTGCCAGCAGTGACTCGAGTTTTGGGACAACGAATGAGCAGTTCTTC. It yields the protein CASSDSSFGTTNEQFF. J is TRBJ2-1 and V is TRBV6-4; D is possibly TRBD1 (6 bases). The CDR3 covers 16 residues. V shed 0 bases and J shed 7 bases, with 16 bases lying between them. The germline V gene encodes CDR1 MRHNA and CDR2 SNTAGT.

V is TRBV7-9 and J is TRBJ2-5; D gene uncertain. The J call is doubtful: the DNA matches TRBJ2-7 better. The CDR3 contains 15 residues. Germline V lookup: CDR1 SEHNR, CDR2 FQNEAQ (reference sequence). In DNA, the CDR3 is TGTGCCAGCAGCTTTCCTACGACTGAAGCCTACGAGCAGTACTTC. Protein: CASSFPTTEAYEQYF.

In this sample, this clonotype turned up many times. The chain uses TRBV20-1 and TRBJ2-5, with 10 bases aligning to TRBD2. This CDR3 spans 14 amino acids. V lost 2 bases, J lost 5 bases, and 5 bases stayed unmatched. Germline V gives CDR1 DFQATT, CDR2 SNEGSKA (reference sequence). This chain's CDR3 is CSARSLAGWETQYF. The CDR3, as DNA: TGCAGTGCTAGATCACTAGCGGGATGGGAGACCCAGTACTTC.

The chain employs TRBV24-1 and TRBJ2-7, with TRBD2 matching 8 bases. Trimming cost V 4 bases and J 9 bases; bases outside gene matches: 10. The CDR3 spans 14 residues. Per the germline V gene, CDR1 is KGHDR and CDR2 is SFDVKD. This CDR3 reads CATSESSGAEGQYF. In DNA, the CDR3 is TGTGCCACCAGTGAAAGTAGCGGGGCAGAAGGGCAGTACTTC.

This clonotype was detected ten times or more. The chain couples TRBV11-2 to TRBJ2-1; D not certain. V was cut by 4 bases and J by 2 bases, with 15 bases left in between. The CDR3 is 16 amino acids. The germline V gene encodes CDR1 SGHAT and CDR2 FQNNGV. The CDR3 bases are TGTGCCAGCAGCTCGTTCTTTGAAACAACCTACAATGAGCAGTTCTTC. It yields the protein CASSSFFETTYNEQFF.

The V call is TRBV7-2, the J call TRBJ2-2; 16 nucleotides line up with TRBD2. With V trimmed by 5 bases and J by 4 bases, 13 bases remained unmatched. CDR3 length: 20 amino acids. Germline V lookup: CDR1 SGHTA, CDR2 FQGNSA. The CDR3 DNA follows: TGTGCCAGCAGCCCAACCGGGACTAGCGGGAGGGCCTTGGGCACCGGGGAGCTGTTTTTT. Translation: CASSPTGTSGRALGTGELFF.

This clonotype occurred a few times. This CDR3 reads CATSSGRGVYEQYF. For the CDR3, the DNA is TGTGCCACCAGCAGCGGGAGGGGCGTATACGAGCAGTACTTC. The V call is TRBV15, the J call TRBJ2-7; 8 bases align to TRBD2. CDR1 is LNHNV, CDR2 YYDKDF, per germline (reference sequence). The CDR3 is 14 residues long. With 3 bases clipped from V and 4 bases from J, the junction kept 5 bases outside the gene matches.

V is TRBV10-3 and J is TRBJ2-3; D unclear. CDR3 length: 13 amino acids. The V gene's germline CDR1 is ENHRY and CDR2 SYGVKD. V lost 1 base and J 5 bases, leaving 7 bases between the germline ends. This CDR3 reads CAISEFVGDTQYF. The CDR3 DNA is TGTGCCATCAGTGAGTTTGTAGGAGATACGCAGTATTTT.

The genes are TRBV10-2 and TRBJ2-7; D is unresolved. V was pared by 6 bases and J by 0 bases, with 12 bases between. The CDR3 sequence is 14 residues long. Germline V gene sequence: CDR1 WSHSY, CDR2 SAAADI. The CDR3 loop reads CASSVTASSYEQYF. In nucleotides, the CDR3 is TGCGCCAGCAGCGTCACGGCGAGCTCCTACGAGCAGTACTTC.

The J gene is TRBJ2-3, the V gene TRBV24-1; 7 nucleotides line up with TRBD1. CDR3 length: 15 amino acids. J lost 0 bases, V lost 4 bases, and 3 bases had no gene match. CDR1 is KGHDR and CDR2 is SFDVKD in the germline V gene. The chain's CDR3 is CATSEGQPSTDTQYF. CDR3 sequence (DNA): TGTGCCACCAGTGAGGGACAGCCTAGCACAGATACGCAGTATTTT.